The entry below describes one TCR beta chain. The sample is drawn from a study of blood T cell repertoires in COVID-19. For the study at large: COVID-19 samples collected from the United States, Italy and Spain covered acute and convalescent phases. T cells, B-cell-depleted T cells, or PBMCs provided the cDNA or gDNA that served as material.

The authors' processing: Reference gene primer amplification gave nucleated cell count estimates. The protocol was immunoSEQ multiplex PCR, while the TCRdb copy is restricted to in-frame clones and leaves out a portion. The V and J calls and clone size were taken over from that table, and D and trimming were inferred from the DNA. The sample holds more than 150,000 clones, about 85% seen once. CDR1 and CDR2 (germline): SNHLY, FYNNEI. The CDR3 consists of 15 residues. Trimming removed 6 bases at V and 0 bases at J, with 14 bases between. This receptor was taken from a man in his 70s with active or convalescent COVID-19. The source material was peripheral blood. V usage is TRBV2 and J usage is TRBJ1-1, with TRBD1 as a possible D gene (6 bases). The CDR3 DNA reads as TGTGCCAGCAGGCGGACAACAGGGATGAACACTGAAGCTTTCTTT. It translates to CASRRTTGMNTEAFF.